The 8 T cell receptor beta chains given below trace back to one sample, sequenced in a study of a mutant IDH1 vaccine in newly diagnosed glioma. Time point meaning: baseline, week 1 (first vaccination visit). Treatment described: pre-vaccination baseline after standard-of-care therapy. Profiling relied on immunoSEQ multiplex PCR, and the TCRdb table lists in-frame clones only, not all of them. The sample lists about 54,000 clones; approximately 81% were seen once. The source was PBMCs, collected from a glioma patient treated with radiotherapy, temozolomide or both. The receptor source for this set is a man aged 18 to 35 with glioma.

The chain combines TRBV4-1 with TRBJ1-1, with a possible D match to TRBD1 (6 bases). The CDR3 is 15 residues long. Germline assignment: CDR1 MGHRA and CDR2 YSYEKL. Trimming shortened V by 2 bases and J by 4 bases, and 14 bases separated the two germline ends. The CDR3 loop reads CASSQLGTSFTEAFF. In nucleotides, the CDR3 is TGCGCCAGCAGCCAACTCGGGACATCATTCACTGAAGCTTTCTTT.

This clone has just one count. V gene TRBV4-2 combines with J gene TRBJ2-6; 7 bases match TRBD1. The junction had 5 bases not matched to a gene; V was cut back by 2 bases and J by 4 bases. This CDR3 spans 16 amino acids. Germline CDR1 LGHNA, CDR2 YNFKEQ. CDR3 sequence reads: CASSQLGGDGANVLTF. CDR3 coding DNA: TGTGCCAGCAGCCAATTAGGGGGCGACGGGGCCAACGTCCTGACTTTC.

This chain links TRBV7-8 with TRBJ1-4, with D uncertain. The CDR3 is 15 residues long. With 0 bases removed from V and 0 bases from J, the gap between germline ends came to 5 bases. The V gene's germline CDR1 is SGHVS and CDR2 FQNEAQ. The CDR3 coding sequence is TGTGCCAGCAGCTTAGCGGAGTCAACTAATGAAAAACTGTTTTTT. Translating gives CASSLAESTNEKLFF.

V and J are TRBV6-5 and TRBJ1-1, with TRBD1 matching over 12 bases. The junction had 3 bases not matched to a gene; V was cut back by 6 bases and J by 1 base. This CDR3 comprises 15 residues. CDR1 is MNHEY and CDR2 is SVGAGI in the germline V gene. CDR3 residues: CASRGQGAGNTEAFF. The DNA for the CDR3 is TGTGCCAGCAGGGGACAGGGGGCGGGGAACACTGAAGCTTTCTTT.

The chain recombines TRBV6-1 with TRBJ2-7, with D perhaps being TRBD1 or TRBD2 (6 bases each). Germline V gene sequence: CDR1 MNHNS, CDR2 SASEGT. V was cut by 7 bases and J by 3 bases, with 19 bases left in between. The CDR3 runs to 15 residues. The CDR3 region has the DNA TGTGCCAGCATAAAAGGGGGGCCGATGAACTACGAGCAGTACTTC. Amino acid sequence: CASIKGGPMNYEQYF.

This clone was found a few times. The chain is built from TRBV9 and TRBJ1-2, with a possible D match to TRBD1 (6 bases). CDR1 SGDLS and CDR2 YYNGEE come from the germline V gene. The V gene lost 1 base and the J gene lost 3 bases, with 13 bases spanning the gap. The CDR3 is 15 amino acids. As DNA, the CDR3 is TGTGCCAGCAGCGTAATACCAGGGGCGGACTATGGCTACACCTTC. This codes for CASSVIPGADYGYTF.

The chain carries TRBV7-9 and TRBJ2-7, with TRBD1 as a possible D gene (5 bases). V lost 3 bases and J 4 bases, leaving 13 bases between the germline ends. Germline values: CDR1 SEHNR, CDR2 FQNEAQ (reference sequence). This CDR3 comprises 14 residues. The CDR3 is CASSFLGARYEQYF. In nucleotides, the CDR3 is TGTGCCAGCAGCTTCTTAGGGGCGCGGTACGAGCAGTACTTC.

The V gene is TRBV5-1, the J gene TRBJ1-1, with 9 bases lining up with TRBD1. From germline, CDR1 is SGHRS and CDR2 YFSETQ. V was pared by 3 bases and J by 7 bases, with 10 bases of the junction left unmatched. This CDR3 is built from 15 residues. The DNA for the CDR3 is TGCGCCAGCAGCTCCCGGACAGGGGCCGTAAGTGAAGCTTTCTTT. It is translated as CASSSRTGAVSEAFF.